The 3 T cell receptor beta chains given below trace back to one sample, sequenced in a study of blood T cell repertoires in COVID-19. Data came from immunoSEQ multiplex PCR; TCRdb stores just in-frame clones and leaves some out. There are around 200,000 clones in the sample; 90% occur only once, and 0.62% lies in the top ten. Sequencing was done on a sample of peripheral blood. The receptors derive from a man aged 45-65 years with acute or convalescent COVID-19.

The chain is built from TRBV28 and TRBJ1-2; 8 bases map to TRBD1. V dropped 6 bases and J dropped 7; count of bases not matched to a gene: 10. The germline gives CDR1 MDHEN, CDR2 SYDVKM. This CDR3 region has 14 residues. CDR3 bases: TGTGCCAGCAGCCAAGGGCAGGGGGCTGGTGGCTACACCTTC. Translated, it gives CASSQGQGAGGYTF.

The genes are TRBV6-5 and TRBJ1-1, with D uncertain. CDR1 MNHEY and CDR2 SVGAGI come from the germline V gene. This CDR3 has 14 amino acids. The V end lost 3 bases, the J end lost 3 bases, and 11 bases lay between the germline ends. CDR3 coding DNA: TGTGCCAGCAGTTATGGAGGTAGCGACACTGAAGCTTTCTTT. It is translated as CASSYGGSDTEAFF.

This chain connects TRBV18 to TRBJ2-7, with 9 bases matching TRBD2. J lost 5 bases, V lost 3 bases, and 5 bases had no gene match. Germline-derived CDR1 and CDR2 are KGHSH and LQKENI. There are 14 residues in the CDR3. The CDR3 sequence is CASSPPGLADEQYF. The CDR3 DNA sequence: TGTGCCAGCTCACCTCCGGGACTAGCTGACGAGCAGTACTTC.